These 18 T cell receptor beta chains were all obtained from the same sample, sequenced in a study of blood T cells in healthy people across ages. Combining a sample-barcoded 5' primer with a J-beta primer mix, a second PCR ran for about 6 to 11 cycles. TCRdb re-derived calls from the 5' RACE reads in MiXCR, one entry per CDR3 protein. The sample has over a million distinct CDR3 sequences, approximately 38% seen once; the top ten hold 7.9%. The sequencing sample was made of blood. The receptors here all came from a woman between 18 and 30 years old in good health.

The chain combines TRBV5-5 with TRBJ1-5; D is unclear. Trimming removed 0 bases at V and 0 bases at J, with 7 bases between. This CDR3 spans 15 amino acids. Germline-derived CDR1 and CDR2 are SGHKS and YYEKEE (reference sequence). DNA of the CDR3: TGTGCCAGCAGCTTGGTAGGGAATAGCAATCAGCCCCAGCATTTT. This codes for CASSLVGNSNQPQHF.

The chain joins TRBV2 to TRBJ1-5, with D possibly being TRBD1 (5 bases). Germline CDR1 reads SNHLY; CDR2 reads FYNNEI. Trimming left V 2 bases short and J 5 bases short, with 7 bases between. The CDR3 runs 13 residues. CDR3 protein: CASSERGYQPQHF. The DNA for the CDR3 is TGTGCCAGCAGTGAAAGGGGTTATCAGCCCCAGCATTTT.

This clonotype was observed a handful of times. The chain carries TRBV4-2 and TRBJ1-1; no clear D. The germline gives CDR1 LGHNA, CDR2 YNFKEQ. The CDR3 sequence is 15 residues long. The V gene lost 1 base and the J gene lost 4 bases, with 13 bases spanning the gap. For the CDR3, the DNA is TGTGCCAGCAGCCAAGCGGGAACGGGGTCCACTGAAGCTTTCTTT. This encodes CASSQAGTGSTEAFF.

Points on this clonotype: With a much larger clone just one base away, this may be a read error. The chain is built from TRBV10-3 and TRBJ2-1, with TRBD2 matching over 11 bases. The germline V gene has CDR1 ENHRY and CDR2 SYGVKD. V was pared by 3 bases and J by 13 bases, with 11 bases of the junction left unmatched. This CDR3 is built from 15 residues. CDR3 bases: TGTGCCATCAGTGAACTAGCGGGAGTCGGGGAGACCCAGTTCTTC. This codes for CAISELAGVGETQFF.

The chain is built from TRBV28 and TRBJ2-4; 9 bases line up with TRBD1. Germline V gene data show CDR1 as MDHEN and CDR2 as SYDVKM. V lost 5 bases, J lost 2 bases, and 13 bases stayed unmatched. The CDR3 runs 18 residues. For the CDR3, the DNA is TGTGCCAGCAGTCCAAGCCCGGGGACAGGGAGGTCCAAAAACATTCAGTACTTC. Its translation: CASSPSPGTGRSKNIQYF.

The rearrangement uses TRBV6-2 or TRBV6-3 and TRBJ2-3; unclear D gene. CDR3 length: 14 amino acids. V shed 8 bases and J shed 0 bases, with 12 bases lying between them. Germline V lookup: CDR1 MNHEY, CDR2 SVGEGT. The CDR3 here is CASYQARSTDTQYF. The DNA of the CDR3 is TGTGCCAGCTACCAGGCGAGGAGCACAGATACGCAGTATTTT.

This clonotype was recorded at least ten times. J is TRBJ2-3 and V is TRBV27, with TRBD1 as a possible D gene (5 bases). From germline, CDR1 is MNHEY and CDR2 SMNVEV (reference sequence). Deletions cut 6 bases from V and 1 base from J, with 8 bases between. The CDR3 covers 13 residues. Here the CDR3 reads CASSRTRTDTQYF. In DNA, the CDR3 is TGTGCCAGCAGCCGGACACGCACAGATACGCAGTATTTT.

This clonotype has a handful of counts. The rearrangement uses TRBV5-5 and TRBJ2-3; 14 bases align to TRBD2. CDR3 size: 16 residues. Trimming at V came to 4 bases and at J to 6 bases, leaving 7 bases not matched to a gene. Germline loops: CDR1 SGHKS, CDR2 YYEKEE (reference sequence). The CDR3 region has the DNA TGTGCCAGCAGCGGGGGGACTAGCGGGGGAATTGATACGCAGTATTTT. This gives the protein CASSGGTSGGIDTQYF.

J is TRBJ2-4 and V is TRBV19, with TRBD1 matching 7 bases. The DNA end is more similar to TRBJ2-7, so the J call may be wrong. The CDR3 loop spans 14 amino acids. Germline CDR1 and CDR2: LNHDA and SQIVND (reference sequence). The CDR3 is CASSIRGGLYEQYF. The CDR3 coding sequence is TGTGCCAGTAGTATTCGAGGGGGCTTGTACGAGCAGTACTTC.

This chain uses TRBV30 with TRBJ1-4; D uncertain. Per the germline V gene, CDR1 is GTSNPN and CDR2 is SVGIG (reference sequence). With 8 bases removed from V and 4 bases from J, the gap between germline ends came to 14 bases. The CDR3 covers 13 residues. CDR3 in amino acids: CAAPDGFNEKLFF. The DNA of the CDR3 is TGTGCCGCCCCGGACGGCTTTAATGAAAAACTGTTTTTT.

The CDR3 DNA reads as TGTGCCAGCAGCCCCCACGGTAATGAGCAGTTCTTC. Translating it yields CASSPHGNEQFF. The J gene is TRBJ2-1, the V gene TRBV28; D is ambiguous. From germline, CDR1 is MDHEN and CDR2 SYDVKM. V was pared by 6 bases and J by 7 bases, with 10 bases between. The CDR3 has 12 amino acids.

This rearrangement joins TRBV6-6 to TRBJ2-1; D possibly corresponds to TRBD2 (6 bases). The CDR3 sequence is 15 residues long. CDR1 is MNHNY and CDR2 is SVGAGI in the germline V gene (reference sequence). V was shortened by 8 bases and J by 1 base, with 15 bases between the two germline ends. In DNA form, the CDR3 reads TGTGCCAGCCTCCTCGGGAGTGGGTCCTACAATGAGCAGTTCTTC. Its protein is CASLLGSGSYNEQFF.

J is TRBJ2-7 and V is TRBV7-2, with 9 bases matching TRBD1. The CDR3 extends over 16 amino acids. Trimming removed 5 bases from V and 8 bases from J; junction bases left unmatched: 16. Germline V gene data show CDR1 as SGHTA and CDR2 as FQGNSA. CDR3 sequence: CASSPETGTGRGKQYF. The CDR3 DNA follows: TGTGCCAGCAGCCCGGAAACCGGGACAGGGAGGGGAAAGCAGTACTTC.

This clonotype was counted a few times. The V call is TRBV7-2, the J call TRBJ2-7; D unclear. CDR1 is SGHTA, CDR2 FQGNSA, per germline. The V end was cut by 5 bases, the J end by 3 bases, with 14 bases between. The CDR3 loop spans 14 amino acids. Here the CDR3 reads CASSPPSRRYEQYF. The CDR3 region has the DNA TGTGCCAGCAGCCCTCCCTCGCGGCGCTACGAGCAGTACTTC.

This chain links TRBV7-9 with TRBJ2-5, with 7 positions matching TRBD1. The J call is doubtful: the DNA matches TRBJ2-7 better. The CDR3 runs to 14 residues. The germline CDR1 and CDR2 sequences are SEHNR and FQNEAQ (reference sequence). CDR3 protein: CASSIRQGTYEQYF. The CDR3 coding sequence is TGTGCCAGCAGCATTCGACAGGGTACCTACGAGCAGTACTTC.

This clonotype occurred a few times. The V gene is TRBV4-2, the J gene TRBJ1-6; D is possibly TRBD1 (5 bases). Looked up from germline, CDR1 is LGHNA and CDR2 is YNFKEQ. The CDR3 is 18 residues long. V was pared by 0 bases and J by 3 bases, with 15 bases between. DNA of the CDR3: TGTGCCAGCAGCCAAGAAGAAGGTCGTGACAGCTATAATTCACCCCTCCACTTT. Its protein is CASSQEEGRDSYNSPLHF.

Only a few counts were recorded for this clonotype. CDR3 in DNA: TGCAGTGCTAGGGGGGCGGGAGGCACTGAAGCTTTCTTT. It encodes CSARGAGGTEAFF. The genes are TRBV20-1 and TRBJ1-1; TRBD1 might be the D (6 bases). The CDR3 consists of 13 residues. V was trimmed by 3 bases and J by 4 bases, leaving 12 bases between them. From germline, CDR1 is DFQATT and CDR2 SNEGSKA (reference sequence).

The chain joins TRBV30 to TRBJ1-2; 10 bases are shared with TRBD1. The CDR3 sequence is 15 residues long. After removal of 1 base from V and 5 bases from J, the junction contained 7 bases not matched to a gene. The germline V gene encodes CDR1 GTSNPN and CDR2 SVGIG (reference sequence). CDR3 DNA sequence: TGTGCCTGGAGTGCTGGACAGGGGGGTTCATATGGCTACACCTTC. Protein: CAWSAGQGGSYGYTF.